These 27 T cell receptor beta chains were sequenced from one sample in a study of PD-1 blockade in classical Hodgkin lymphoma. All the patients suffered relapse after autologous stem cell transplantation, and brentuximab vedotin exposure differed. Assay used: immunoSEQ multiplex PCR; TCRdb lists only in-frame clones, some missing. Of over 10,000 clones listed, around 80% are singletons. Specimen: peripheral blood mononuclear cells (PBMCs), collected at baseline. Every receptor here comes from a human donor with classical Hodgkin lymphoma.

There are a few counts of this clone. The V call is TRBV6-1, the J call TRBJ2-7, with D perhaps assigned TRBD1 or TRBD2 (5 bases each). Germline V gene data show CDR1 as MNHNS and CDR2 as SASEGT. The CDR3 is made up of 13 amino acids. V shed 2 bases and J shed 6 bases, with 11 bases lying between them. In DNA form, the CDR3 reads TGTGCCAGCAGTGAAAACCCAGGGAGCGAGCAGTACTTC. This gives the protein CASSENPGSEQYF.

This clone came up once. The rearrangement links TRBV7-9 to TRBJ2-3; no clear D. Between the trimmed V and J ends, which lost 5 bases and 4 bases, there was a span of 7 bases. This CDR3 contains 12 residues. Germline V lookup: CDR1 SEHNR, CDR2 FQNEAQ (reference sequence). CDR3 nucleotide sequence: TGTGCCAGCAGCCCCTATCCAGATACGCAGTATTTT. This sequence encodes CASSPYPDTQYF. The full variable domain, with the rest looked up from reference TRBV7-9 and TRBJ2-3, is DTGVSQNPRHKITKRGQNVTFRCDPISEHNRLYWYRQTLGQGPEFLTYFQNEAQLEKSRLLSDRFSAERPKGSFSTLEIQRTEQGDSAMYLCASSPYPDTQYFGPGTRLTVL.

As DNA, the CDR3 is TGTGCCAGCCGAGGCACAGGGCTGGACGAGCAGTACTTC. Its translation: CASRGTGLDEQYF. This chain links TRBV2 with TRBJ2-7, with D possibly being TRBD1 (6 bases). The germline gives CDR1 SNHLY, CDR2 FYNNEI. The CDR3 sequence is 13 residues long. V dropped 8 bases and J dropped 5 bases, with 16 bases sitting between them.

The chain combines TRBV5-1 with TRBJ2-7, with D possibly matching TRBD1 (6 bases). CDR3 length equals 14 residues. Trimming took off 4 bases at V and 6 bases at J, with 17 bases between the two ends. From germline, CDR1 is SGHRS and CDR2 YFSETQ. The CDR3, as DNA: TGCGCCAGCAGCCGGCAGGGGATGGGCGGCGAGCAGTACTTC. Encoded protein: CASSRQGMGGEQYF.

The chain employs TRBV6-1 and TRBJ1-2, with D tentatively TRBD1 (5 bases). Trimming stripped 2 bases from V and 5 bases from J, with 15 bases between. This CDR3 comprises 15 residues. Germline lookup yields CDR1 MNHNS and CDR2 SASEGT. The CDR3 is CASSEPQGTTYGYTF. The CDR3 nucleotides are TGTGCCAGCAGTGAACCTCAGGGAACCACGTATGGCTACACCTTC.

This chain's CDR3 is CASSMGSGSGNEQFF. The CDR3, as DNA: TGTGCCAGCAGCATGGGTAGCGGGAGTGGCAATGAGCAGTTCTTC. The chain employs TRBV11-3 and TRBJ2-1, with TRBD2 matching over 9 bases. Germline V gene data show CDR1 as SGHNT and CDR2 as YENEEA. V lost 5 bases and J lost 6; bases outside the gene matches: 8. This CDR3 is 15 amino acids long.

The gene calls are TRBV28 and TRBJ2-7; no reliable D call. With 3 bases removed from V and 6 bases from J, the gap between germline ends came to 15 bases. There are 14 residues in the CDR3. Germline CDR1 reads MDHEN; CDR2 reads SYDVKM. CDR3 protein: CASSFLVLGSEQYF. The CDR3 DNA reads TGTGCCAGCAGTTTCTTGGTCTTAGGGTCCGAGCAGTACTTC. Full variable domain (outside the CDR3, taken from reference TRBV28 and TRBJ2-7): DVKVTQSSRYLVKRTGEKVFLECVQDMDHENMFWYRQDPGLGLRLIYFSYDVKMKEKGDIPEGYSVSREKKERFSLILESASTNQTSMYLCASSFLVLGSEQYFGPGTRLTVT.

The chain links TRBV7-6 to TRBJ1-4; no reliable D call. This CDR3 contains 15 residues. Between the trimmed V and J ends, which lost 1 base and 5 bases, there was a span of 11 bases. Germline-derived CDR1 and CDR2 are SGHVS and FNYEAQ. CDR3 DNA sequence: TGTGCCAGCAGCTTAGGGGCAGGTGCCAATGAAAAACTGTTTTTT. Protein: CASSLGAGANEKLFF.

V gene TRBV6-6 combines with J gene TRBJ1-2; no definite D call. The V and J ends lost 6 bases and 7 bases respectively, with 9 bases between them. CDR1 and CDR2 (germline): MNHNY, SVGAGI (reference sequence). CDR3 length: 11 residues. Here the CDR3 DNA reads TGTGCCAGCAGCCCGAGTGGTGGCTACACCTTC. Residues: CASSPSGGYTF.

The chain carries TRBV5-1 and TRBJ2-1, with 11 bases matching TRBD2. The V gene end was trimmed by 4 bases and the J gene end by 4 bases; junction bases not matched to a gene: 10. The germline CDR1 and CDR2 sequences are SGHRS and YFSETQ. This CDR3 contains 17 residues. The CDR3, as DNA: TGCGCCAGCAGCCGCGACATCGGGACTAGCGGATACAATGAGCAGTTCTTC. The encoded protein is CASSRDIGTSGYNEQFF.

The V and J genes are TRBV18 and TRBJ2-5, with D possibly matching TRBD2 (6 bases). The germline CDR1 and CDR2 sequences are KGHSH and LQKENI. The CDR3 extends over 15 amino acids. V lost 2 bases and J lost 7, with 17 bases in between. CDR3 residues: CASSPAGTAGATQYF. CDR3 nucleotides: TGTGCCAGCTCACCAGCGGGGACCGCTGGAGCGACCCAGTACTTC.

The chain couples TRBV15 to TRBJ2-7; TRBD2 matches at 10 bases. This CDR3 region has 13 residues. After removal of 6 bases from V and 3 bases from J, the junction contained 2 bases not matched to a gene. Germline V gene sequence: CDR1 LNHNV, CDR2 YYDKDF (reference sequence). The CDR3 here is CATRTSGNYEQYF. The CDR3 DNA sequence: TGTGCCACCAGAACTAGCGGGAACTACGAGCAGTACTTC.

The gene calls are TRBV11-2 and TRBJ1-2; D gene ambiguous. The germline V and J ends were trimmed by 5 bases and 0 bases, with 16 bases remaining between them. From germline, CDR1 is SGHAT and CDR2 FQNNGV. This CDR3 comprises 16 residues. CDR3 DNA sequence: TGTGCCAGCAGCCGGAACGTCGTCGGAGCTAACTATGGCTACACCTTC. Its protein is CASSRNVVGANYGYTF.

This clone counts as medium-sized (0.01 to 0.1%). The chain recombines TRBV27 with TRBJ1-5; tentative D call: TRBD1 (6 bases). V lost 4 bases and J 9 bases, leaving 16 bases between the germline ends. Germline V gene lookup returns CDR1 MNHEY and CDR2 SMNVEV (reference sequence). The CDR3 length is 14 residues. As DNA, the CDR3 is TGTGCCAGCAGTTCGTGGGGGGCCGGTATGCCCCAGCATTTT. Protein sequence: CASSSWGAGMPQHF.

This clone has a single count. This sequence joins TRBV5-1 and TRBJ2-5; no clear D gene. The CDR3 spans 15 residues. V was pared by 4 bases and J by 0 bases, with 13 bases between. Germline assignment: CDR1 SGHRS and CDR2 YFSETQ. The CDR3 spells CASSGNQKYQETQYF. The DNA for the CDR3 is TGCGCCAGCAGCGGGAACCAGAAGTACCAAGAGACCCAGTACTTC. Full variable domain (missing parts from reference TRBV5-1 and TRBJ2-5): KAGVTQTPRYLIKTRGQQVTLSCSPISGHRSVSWYQQTPGQGLQFLFEYFSETQRNKGNFPGRFSGRQFSNSRSEMNVSTLELGDSALYLCASSGNQKYQETQYFGPGTRLLVL.

The V and J genes are TRBV5-1 and TRBJ2-7, with 8 bases matching TRBD2. The trim removed 3 bases at V and 1 base at J, leaving 3 bases unmatched. CDR3 length: 14 amino acids. Germline V lookup: CDR1 SGHRS, CDR2 YFSETQ. The CDR3 DNA sequence: TGCGCCAGCAGCTCTACGGGAGGGTCCTACGAGCAGTACTTC. Protein: CASSSTGGSYEQYF.

This chain connects TRBV30 to TRBJ1-1; tentatively, D is TRBD1 (6 bases). This CDR3 has 20 residues. V was clipped by 6 bases and J by 1 base, with 33 bases between them. Germline loops: CDR1 GTSNPN, CDR2 SVGIG (reference sequence). The CDR3 nucleotides are TGTGCCTGCATCCCCAACTCCGTATTGCTAAGGGGGACACAGAACACTGAAGCTTTCTTT. Protein: CACIPNSVLLRGTQNTEAFF.

This CDR3 is CASSAPASGSLNEQYF. CDR3 sequence (DNA): TGTGCCAGCAGCGCCCCCGCTAGCGGGAGTTTAAACGAGCAGTACTTC. The V call is TRBV7-9, the J call TRBJ2-7, with TRBD2 matching 10 bases. The germline gives CDR1 SEHNR, CDR2 FQNEAQ (reference sequence). The CDR3 is 16 residues long. The J segment lost 5 bases and the V segment lost 5 bases, leaving 12 bases of the junction unmatched.

The V call is TRBV27, the J call TRBJ1-1, with D possibly being TRBD1 (6 bases). Trimming pared 4 bases from V and 1 base from J, leaving 13 bases between. Germline V gene sequence: CDR1 MNHEY, CDR2 SMNVEV (reference sequence). The CDR3 totals 15 residues. The chain's CDR3 is CASSSWTDKNTEAFF. The CDR3 bases are TGTGCCAGCAGTTCCTGGACAGATAAGAACACTGAAGCTTTCTTT.

This clone was counted once. J is TRBJ2-2 and V is TRBV28; the D is unclear. The CDR3 loop spans 15 amino acids. Germline V gives CDR1 MDHEN, CDR2 SYDVKM. Between the trimmed V and J ends, which lost 6 bases and 6 bases, there was a span of 17 bases. The CDR3 protein is CASRPARLTAGELFF. The CDR3, as DNA: TGTGCCAGCAGGCCCGCCCGTCTAACAGCCGGGGAGCTGTTTTTT.

This clone appeared once. V and J are TRBV7-9 and TRBJ2-7; 15 nucleotides match TRBD2. Germline trimming cut 5 bases from V and 4 bases from J; bases unmatched to any gene: 12. Germline lookup yields CDR1 SEHNR and CDR2 FQNEAQ (reference sequence). CDR3 length: 18 residues. This CDR3 is CASSGIPGLAGGIYEQYF. As DNA, the CDR3 is TGTGCCAGCAGCGGAATACCGGGACTAGCGGGAGGAATATACGAGCAGTACTTC.

Notes on this clone: The junction departs from germline at one end; a sequencing error may be responsible. The rearrangement uses TRBV6-4 and TRBJ1-2, with TRBD1 matching 9 bases. CDR3 length: 14 amino acids. Germline CDR1 reads MRHNA; CDR2 reads SNTAGT. In DNA form, the CDR3 reads TGCGCCAGCAGCCCCGGGACAGGGACTTATGGCTACACCTTC. Its protein is CASSPGTGTYGYTF.

The chain employs TRBV30 and TRBJ2-5; the D is unclear. Trimming took 2 bases from V and 5 from J, leaving 6 bases between them. Germline CDR1 reads GTSNPN; CDR2 reads SVGIG (reference sequence). The CDR3 consists of 11 residues. CDR3 protein: CAWSPDETQYF. The CDR3 DNA reads TGTGCCTGGAGTCCAGACGAGACCCAGTACTTC.

This chain uses TRBV19 with TRBJ2-6; 8 bases agree with TRBD1. The CDR3 totals 16 residues. Germline V gives CDR1 LNHDA, CDR2 SQIVND (reference sequence). J lost 4 bases, V lost 2 bases, and 4 bases had no gene match. CDR3 nucleotides: TGTGCCAGTAGTATACGGACAGGGACCGGGGCCAACGTCCTGACTTTC. This gives the protein CASSIRTGTGANVLTF.

The V call is TRBV7-9, the J call TRBJ2-2; D is ambiguous. Germline V gene lookup returns CDR1 SEHNR and CDR2 FQNEAQ (reference sequence). The CDR3 has 11 amino acids. With 9 bases removed from V and 6 bases from J, the gap between germline ends came to 8 bases. CDR3: CASKLAGELFF. In DNA form, the CDR3 reads TGTGCCAGTAAGTTAGCCGGGGAGCTGTTTTTT.

V gene TRBV5-1 combines with J gene TRBJ2-5; 7 bases are a match to TRBD1. The V gene's germline CDR1 is SGHRS and CDR2 YFSETQ. This CDR3 contains 16 residues. V dropped 0 bases and J dropped 2; count of bases not matched to a gene: 7. This CDR3 reads CASSLGGTAPQETQYF. For the CDR3, the DNA is TGCGCCAGCAGCTTGGGGGGGACAGCTCCACAAGAGACCCAGTACTTC.

The chain combines TRBV5-1 with TRBJ2-5; no clear D gene. Germline V CDR1 and CDR2: SGHRS, YFSETQ. The V and J ends lost 0 bases and 5 bases respectively, with 11 bases between them. The CDR3 runs to 14 residues. The CDR3 nucleotides are TGCGCCAGCAGCTTGGGAGACTCTAGGGAGACCCAGTACTTC. Encoded protein: CASSLGDSRETQYF.